This T cell receptor (beta chain) was recovered during a study of early T cells in non-severe SARS-CoV-2 infection. Background on the study: Sequencing used unsorted whole-blood bulk RNA, so chains lack pairing.

General study findings and limits: Private and CD4 specificities were missed by VDJdb matching, skewed to anti-spike CD8.

This clonotype was detected many times. What it binds is unknown. Individual cDNA molecules received unique molecular identifiers during library preparation. TCRdb re-called the 5' RACE reads through MiXCR, storing one row per CDR3 protein. In the table there are approximately 27,000 distinct CDR3 sequences, 5.8% of which are singletons. In germline, CDR1 is MNHEY, CDR2 SVGEGT. Trimming cost V 5 bases and J 4 bases, with 9 bases left between them. This CDR3 has 13 residues. The TCR originated in an adult who was a healthcare worker with PCR-confirmed SARS-CoV-2 infection or an uninfected control (not recorded which). J is TRBJ2-1 and V is TRBV6-2 or TRBV6-3; D not resolved. Input material: whole blood. The CDR3 sequence is CASSPNTYNEQFF. CDR3 in DNA: TGTGCCAGCAGTCCAAATACTTACAATGAGCAGTTCTTC.